The 8 T cell receptor beta chains below all came from one sample that was sequenced in a study of shared clonotypes between healthy human individuals. Terminally differentiated effector memory CD45RA+ cells were left out of the naive CD8 fraction, which was CD45RO-negative and positively selected for CCR7. Clones were read by immunoSEQ multiplex PCR, and TCRdb kept only the in-frame ones, dropping some. Of approximately 1.9 million clones listed, approximately 92% are singletons. Material: naive CD8+ T cells from PBMCs. These receptor sequences come from a man between 18 and 29 years old in good health. Some clones in this sample may be carry-over from other donors' samples.

This sequence joins TRBV7-6 and TRBJ1-4, with 9 bases matching TRBD1. This CDR3 has 15 amino acids. Germline CDR1 is SGHVS and CDR2 is FNYEAQ. The J segment lost 6 bases and the V segment lost 5 bases, leaving 7 bases of the junction unmatched. CDR3: CASSRRDREDEKLFF. DNA of the CDR3: TGTGCCAGCAGCCGCAGGGACAGGGAGGATGAAAAACTGTTTTTT.

The rearrangement joins TRBV19 to TRBJ1-4; 7 nucleotides match TRBD1. J was trimmed by 3 bases and V by 8 bases; bases with no gene match: 9. The germline V gene has CDR1 LNHDA and CDR2 SQIVND (reference sequence). CDR3 length equals 15 residues. This CDR3 reads CASSQKGAANEKLFF. The DNA of the CDR3 is TGTGCCAGTTCTCAAAAGGGGGCGGCTAATGAAAAACTGTTTTTT.

Turning to this clone: Other nucleotide sequences in the sample specify the same CDR3. The V gene is TRBV29-1, the J gene TRBJ1-1; the D is unclear. Germline lookup yields CDR1 SQVTM and CDR2 ANQGSEA. V was shortened by 4 bases and J by 3 bases, with 9 bases between the two germline ends. CDR3 length equals 12 residues. Written as DNA, the CDR3 is TGCAGCGTTGTGCGGGAGGACACTGAAGCTTTCTTT. Translating gives CSVVREDTEAFF.

The chain carries TRBV5-4 and TRBJ2-7, with 9 bases identical to TRBD2. V shed 0 bases, J shed 2 bases, and the junction held 3 bases outside the gene matches. CDR1 and CDR2 (germline): SGHNT, YYREEE (reference sequence). This CDR3 has 15 residues. CDR3 in amino acids: CASSLVSGSPYEQYF. Here the CDR3 DNA reads TGTGCCAGCAGCTTGGTTAGCGGGAGCCCCTACGAGCAGTACTTC.

V usage is TRBV28 and J usage is TRBJ1-1; TRBD1 is a possible D gene (5 bases). The CDR3 consists of 14 residues. The germline CDR1 and CDR2 sequences are MDHEN and SYDVKM. V lost 3 bases, J lost 5 bases, and 13 bases lay in between. The CDR3 DNA reads as TGTGCCAGCAGTTTGCGGGGCTCAAGGACTGAAGCTTTCTTT. Translating it yields CASSLRGSRTEAFF.

This chain connects TRBV7-9 to TRBJ1-4; D remains ambiguous. Trimming stripped 5 bases from V and 0 bases from J, with 10 bases between. This CDR3 contains 15 residues. The germline gives CDR1 SEHNR, CDR2 FQNEAQ (reference sequence). CDR3 DNA sequence: TGTGCCAGCAGCCCCCGACAAGCAACTAATGAAAAACTGTTTTTT. This translates into CASSPRQATNEKLFF.

The chain carries TRBV14 and TRBJ1-1, with D possibly matching TRBD1 (6 bases). The length of the CDR3 is 15 residues. Trimming left V 2 bases short and J 0 bases short, with 10 bases between. Germline V gene lookup returns CDR1 SGHDN and CDR2 FVKESK. This chain's CDR3 is CASSQTGTLNTEAFF. CDR3 bases: TGTGCCAGCAGCCAAACCGGGACATTGAACACTGAAGCTTTCTTT.

This clone appeared once. This chain uses TRBV6-5 with TRBJ1-4; 8 bases fit TRBD1. Per germline, CDR1 MNHEY and CDR2 SVGAGI. The CDR3 extends over 15 amino acids. The junction had 2 bases not matched to a gene; V was cut back by 0 bases and J by 5 bases. CDR3 protein: CASSYSGQENEKLFF. The CDR3 nucleotides read TGTGCCAGCAGTTACTCGGGACAGGAAAATGAAAAACTGTTTTTT.